A selection of T cell receptor beta chains follows, all from one sample in a study of T cell responses to AZD1222 COVID-19 vaccine. TCRdb's table, derived via immunoSEQ multiplex PCR, lists solely in-frame clones and lacks some. The sample includes some 74,000 clones, 87% seen only once; the top ten take around 1.3%. The sample was peripheral blood, taken 28 days after the second AZD1222 dose. Every receptor here comes from an adult who received the AZD1222 COVID-19 vaccine. CDR3s include the opening cysteine and the closing phenylalanine or tryptophan. The order of the fields is D gene, V gene, clone size, J gene, CDR3 DNA, CDR3 protein. A D gene is named only where the DNA matches it firmly. Part of the rows lack a size; the others show once, few, many or a class for expanded clones.

>NA|TRBV3-1/TRBV3-2|NA|TRBJ1-3
TGTGCCAGCAGCTTAACACAGGGCACCATATATTTT
CASSLTQGTIYF
>NA|TRBV5-6|NA|TRBJ2-2
TGTGCCAGCAGCAGCGGCGGGGAGCTGTTTTTT
CASSSGGELFF
>TRBD1|TRBV30|NA|TRBJ1-4
TGTGCCTGGAGGGGGACAGGTGAAAAACTGTTTTTT
CAWRGTGEKLFF
>TRBD1|TRBV6-4|NA|TRBJ1-2
TGTGCCAGCAGTCAGGACAGGGTTTCATCTGGCTACACCTTC
CASSQDRVSSGYTF
>TRBD1|TRBV7-2|once|TRBJ1-5
TGTGCCAGCAGAGGACAGGGATGGGGCAATCAGCCCCAGCATTTT
CASRGQGWGNQPQHF
>NA|TRBV6-5|NA|TRBJ1-2
TGTGCCAGCAGAAGGGCAGCGGGGGACTATGGCTACACCTTC
CASRRAAGDYGYTF
>NA|TRBV30|NA|TRBJ1-1
TGTGCCTGGAGGGACAACCCAATAACTGAAGCTTTCTTT
CAWRDNPITEAFF
>NA|TRBV19|NA|TRBJ1-1
TGTGCCAGTCTCCCTAGGCGGACGTCTAACACTGAAGCTTTCTTT
CASLPRRTSNTEAFF
>NA|TRBV7-2|NA|TRBJ2-2
TGTGCCAGCAGCTTTAAAGTGCCTAGGACCGGGGAGCTGTTTTTT
CASSFKVPRTGELFF
>NA|TRBV18|NA|TRBJ2-7
TGTGCCAGCTCACTGGACAGCAATTACGAGCAGTACTTC
CASSLDSNYEQYF
>NA|TRBV6-2/TRBV6-3|few|TRBJ2-5
TGTGCCAGCAGTTACTCAGGGGGGATCCAATTCGACCCCCAAGAGACCCAGTACTTC
CASSYSGGIQFDPQETQYF
>NA|TRBV6-5|NA|TRBJ1-1
TGTGCCAGCAGTTACTCGCCAGCCATCCCGGACACTGAAGCTTTCTTT
CASSYSPAIPDTEAFF